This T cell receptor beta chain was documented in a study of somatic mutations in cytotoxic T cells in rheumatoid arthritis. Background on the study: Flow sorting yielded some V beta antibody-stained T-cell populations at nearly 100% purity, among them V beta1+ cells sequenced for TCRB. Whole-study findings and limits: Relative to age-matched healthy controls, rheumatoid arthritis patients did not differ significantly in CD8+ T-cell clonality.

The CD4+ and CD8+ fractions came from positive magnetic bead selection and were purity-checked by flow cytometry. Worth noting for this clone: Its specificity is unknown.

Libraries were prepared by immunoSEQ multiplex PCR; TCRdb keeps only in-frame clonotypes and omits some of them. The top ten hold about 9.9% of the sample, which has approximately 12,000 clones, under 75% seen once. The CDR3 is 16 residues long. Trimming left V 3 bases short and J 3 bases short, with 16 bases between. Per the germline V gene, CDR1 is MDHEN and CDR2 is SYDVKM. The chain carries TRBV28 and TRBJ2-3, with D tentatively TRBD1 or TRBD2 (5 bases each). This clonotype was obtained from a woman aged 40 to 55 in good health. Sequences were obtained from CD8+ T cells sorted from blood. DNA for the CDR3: TGTGCCAGCAGTTTGACCGGGACCCCATCGACAGATACGCAGTATTTT. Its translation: CASSLTGTPSTDTQYF.